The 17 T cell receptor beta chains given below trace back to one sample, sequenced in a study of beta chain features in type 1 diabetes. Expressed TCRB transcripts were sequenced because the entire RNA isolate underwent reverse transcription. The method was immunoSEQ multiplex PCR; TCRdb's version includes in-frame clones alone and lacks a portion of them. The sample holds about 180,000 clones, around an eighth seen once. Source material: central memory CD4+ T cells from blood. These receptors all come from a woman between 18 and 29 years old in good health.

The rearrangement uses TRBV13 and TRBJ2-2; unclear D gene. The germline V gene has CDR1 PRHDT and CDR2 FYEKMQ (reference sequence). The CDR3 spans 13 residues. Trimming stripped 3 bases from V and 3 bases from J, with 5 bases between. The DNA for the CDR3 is TGTGCCAGCAGCTTTCAGGACACCGGGGAGCTGTTTTTT. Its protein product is CASSFQDTGELFF.

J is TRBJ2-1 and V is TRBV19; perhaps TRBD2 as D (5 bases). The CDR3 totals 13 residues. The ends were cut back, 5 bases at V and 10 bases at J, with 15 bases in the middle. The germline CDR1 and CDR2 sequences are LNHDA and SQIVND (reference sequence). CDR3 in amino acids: CASSPLARGEQFF. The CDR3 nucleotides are TGTGCCAGTAGTCCATTAGCGCGAGGGGAGCAGTTCTTC.

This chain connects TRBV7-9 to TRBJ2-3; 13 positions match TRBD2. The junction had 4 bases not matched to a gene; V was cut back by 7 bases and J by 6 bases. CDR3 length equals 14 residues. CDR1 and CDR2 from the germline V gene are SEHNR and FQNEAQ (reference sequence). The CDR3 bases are TGTGCCAGCAAGACTAGCGGGAGGAGCGATACGCAGTATTTT. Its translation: CASKTSGRSDTQYF.

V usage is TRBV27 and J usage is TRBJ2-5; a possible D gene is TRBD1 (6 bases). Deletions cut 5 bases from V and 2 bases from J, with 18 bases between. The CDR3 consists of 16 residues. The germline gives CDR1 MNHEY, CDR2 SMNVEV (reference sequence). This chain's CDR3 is CASSLGWGQAQETQYF. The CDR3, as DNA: TGTGCCAGCAGTCTGGGCTGGGGACAAGCACAAGAGACCCAGTACTTC.

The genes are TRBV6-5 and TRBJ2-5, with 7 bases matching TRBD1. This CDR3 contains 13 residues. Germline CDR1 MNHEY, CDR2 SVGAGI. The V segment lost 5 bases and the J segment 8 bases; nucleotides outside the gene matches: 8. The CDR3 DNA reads TGTGCCAGCAGTCTCTCCCAAGGGGGCACCCAGTACTTC. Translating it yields CASSLSQGGTQYF.

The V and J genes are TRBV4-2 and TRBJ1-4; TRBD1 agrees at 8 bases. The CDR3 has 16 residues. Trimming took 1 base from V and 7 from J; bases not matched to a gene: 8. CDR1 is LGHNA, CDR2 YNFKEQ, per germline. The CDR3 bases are TGTGCCAGCAGCCAAGGTTCAGGGGGCTCTGGTGAAAAACTGTTTTTT. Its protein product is CASSQGSGGSGEKLFF.

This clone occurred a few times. This chain's CDR3 is CASTRTGSSYNEQFF. In DNA, the CDR3 is TGTGCCAGCACTCGGACGGGAAGCTCCTACAATGAGCAGTTCTTC. J is TRBJ2-1 and V is TRBV5-8, with D possibly TRBD2 on 5 matching bases. Germline V gene lookup returns CDR1 SGHTS and CDR2 YDEGEE. The CDR3 runs to 15 residues. V was shortened by 6 bases and J by 0 bases, with 13 bases between the two germline ends.

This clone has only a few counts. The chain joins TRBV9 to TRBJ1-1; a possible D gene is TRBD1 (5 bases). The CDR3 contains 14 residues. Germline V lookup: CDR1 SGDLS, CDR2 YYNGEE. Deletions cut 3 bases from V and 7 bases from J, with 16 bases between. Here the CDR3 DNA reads TGTGCCAGCAGCGCAACCAGGGTGGGCGGTGAAGCTTTCTTT. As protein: CASSATRVGGEAFF.

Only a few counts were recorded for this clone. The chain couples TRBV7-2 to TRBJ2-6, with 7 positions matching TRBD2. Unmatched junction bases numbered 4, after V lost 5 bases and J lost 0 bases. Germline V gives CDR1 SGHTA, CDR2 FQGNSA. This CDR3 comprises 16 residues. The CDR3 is CASSPSGYSGANVLTF. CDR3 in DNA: TGTGCCAGCAGCCCTAGCGGTTACTCTGGGGCCAACGTCCTGACTTTC.

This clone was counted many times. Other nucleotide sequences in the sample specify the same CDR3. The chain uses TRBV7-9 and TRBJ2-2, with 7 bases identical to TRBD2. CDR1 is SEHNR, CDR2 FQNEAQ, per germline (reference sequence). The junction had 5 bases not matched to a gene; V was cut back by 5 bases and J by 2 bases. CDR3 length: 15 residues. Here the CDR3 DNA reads TGTGCCAGCAGCCCCGGGACTACCAACACCGGGGAGCTGTTTTTT. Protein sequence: CASSPGTTNTGELFF.

The chain's CDR3 is CASSPPGRGKDTQYF. CDR3 sequence (DNA): TGTGCCAGCAGCCCCCCCGGGCGGGGCAAAGATACGCAGTATTTT. V usage is TRBV7-2 and J usage is TRBJ2-3, with D perhaps TRBD2 (6 bases). CDR1 and CDR2 (germline): SGHTA, FQGNSA. V lost 5 bases, J lost 5 bases, and 17 bases lay in between. This CDR3 is 15 amino acids long.

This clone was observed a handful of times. CDR3 DNA sequence: TGTGCCAGCAGTTGGACAGGGGGCGATGGCTACACCTTC. It translates to CASSWTGGDGYTF. V gene TRBV6-6 combines with J gene TRBJ1-2; 11 bases agree with TRBD1. With V trimmed by 4 bases and J by 6 bases, 1 base remained unmatched. This CDR3 has 13 amino acids. Germline assignment: CDR1 MNHNY and CDR2 SVGAGI (reference sequence).

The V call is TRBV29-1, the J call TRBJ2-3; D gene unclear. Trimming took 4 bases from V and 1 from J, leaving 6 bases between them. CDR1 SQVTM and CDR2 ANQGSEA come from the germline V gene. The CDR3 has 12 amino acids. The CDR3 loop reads CSVGTGTDTQYF. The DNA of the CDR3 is TGCAGCGTTGGAACTGGCACAGATACGCAGTATTTT.

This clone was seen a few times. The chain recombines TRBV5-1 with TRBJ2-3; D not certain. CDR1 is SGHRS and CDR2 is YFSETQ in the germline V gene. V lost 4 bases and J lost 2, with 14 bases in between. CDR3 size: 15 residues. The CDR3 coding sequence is TGCGCCAGCAGCCCCCCTACAGCAAACACAGATACGCAGTATTTT. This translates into CASSPPTANTDTQYF.

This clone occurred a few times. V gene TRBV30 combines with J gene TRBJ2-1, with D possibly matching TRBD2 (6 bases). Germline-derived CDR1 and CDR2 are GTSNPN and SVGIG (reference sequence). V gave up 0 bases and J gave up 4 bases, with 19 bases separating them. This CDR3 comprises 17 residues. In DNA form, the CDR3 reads TGTGCCTGGAGTGTACGGGCCGTGGGCGGGGATTACAATGAGCAGTTCTTC. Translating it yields CAWSVRAVGGDYNEQFF.

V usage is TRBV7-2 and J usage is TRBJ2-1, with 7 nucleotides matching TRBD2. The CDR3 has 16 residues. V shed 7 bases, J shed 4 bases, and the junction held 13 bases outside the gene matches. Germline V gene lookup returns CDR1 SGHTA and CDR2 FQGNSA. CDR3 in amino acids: CASTRMTAGVYNEQFF. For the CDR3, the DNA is TGTGCCAGCACCAGAATGACCGCGGGAGTTTACAATGAGCAGTTCTTC. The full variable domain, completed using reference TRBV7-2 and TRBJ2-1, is GAGVSQSPSNKVTEKGKDVELRCDPISGHTALYWYRQSLGQGLEFLIYFQGNSAPDKSGLPSDRFSAERTGGSVSTLTIQRTQQEDSAVYLCASTRMTAGVYNEQFFGPGTRLTVL.

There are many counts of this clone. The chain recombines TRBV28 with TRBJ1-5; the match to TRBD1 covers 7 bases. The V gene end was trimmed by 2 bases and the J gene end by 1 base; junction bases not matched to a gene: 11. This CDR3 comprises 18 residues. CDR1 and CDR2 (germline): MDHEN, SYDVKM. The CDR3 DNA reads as TGTGCCAGCAGTTTAATACCGAGAGGGGGCAACAGCAATCAGCCCCAGCATTTT. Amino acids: CASSLIPRGGNSNQPQHF.